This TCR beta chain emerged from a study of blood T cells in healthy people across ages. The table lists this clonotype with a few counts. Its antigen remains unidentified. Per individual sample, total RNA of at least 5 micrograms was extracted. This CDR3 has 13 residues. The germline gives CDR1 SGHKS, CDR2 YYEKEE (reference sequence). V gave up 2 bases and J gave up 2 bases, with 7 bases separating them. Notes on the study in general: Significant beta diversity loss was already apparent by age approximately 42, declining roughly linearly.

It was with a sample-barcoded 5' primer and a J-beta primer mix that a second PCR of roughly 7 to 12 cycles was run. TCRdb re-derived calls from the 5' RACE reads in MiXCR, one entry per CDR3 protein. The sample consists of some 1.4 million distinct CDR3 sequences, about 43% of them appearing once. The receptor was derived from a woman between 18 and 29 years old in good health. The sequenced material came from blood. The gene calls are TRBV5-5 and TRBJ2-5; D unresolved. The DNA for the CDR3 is TGTGCCAGCAGCTTTTCTCAACAAGAGACCCAGTACTTC. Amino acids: CASSFSQQETQYF.